This T cell receptor beta chain is drawn from a study of CD8 T cells in ankylosing spondylitis. General study findings and limits: Reports of some motif variants in reactive arthritis synovial fluid and blood predate this one. In ankylosing spondylitis blood, a motif of roughly eight highly homologous TCR beta variants appeared characteristic. Matched ankylosing spondylitis synovial fluid reportedly contained a significantly enriched population of disease-linked clones.

Quantitative molecular-barcoded 5'-RACE generated the TCR beta libraries. MiXCR was run by TCRdb on the 5' RACE reads, yielding one entry per CDR3 protein. The sample lists some 250,000 distinct CDR3 sequences, approximately 24% occurring once. Between the trimmed V and J ends, which lost 3 bases and 2 bases, there was a span of 11 bases. This CDR3 spans 15 amino acids. Per germline, CDR1 MGHRA and CDR2 YSYEKL. For this clonotype: Antigen: not known.

V gene TRBV4-1 combines with J gene TRBJ2-1, with D perhaps TRBD1 (6 bases). Sequencing was done on a sample of blood, either unsorted or a sorted T cell fraction (not recorded which). This clonotype originated in a male donor with ankylosing spondylitis or in good health (not recorded which). The CDR3 DNA is TGCGCCAGCAGCCAGATCGGGACACCCTACAATGAGCAGTTCTTC. Protein: CASSQIGTPYNEQFF.